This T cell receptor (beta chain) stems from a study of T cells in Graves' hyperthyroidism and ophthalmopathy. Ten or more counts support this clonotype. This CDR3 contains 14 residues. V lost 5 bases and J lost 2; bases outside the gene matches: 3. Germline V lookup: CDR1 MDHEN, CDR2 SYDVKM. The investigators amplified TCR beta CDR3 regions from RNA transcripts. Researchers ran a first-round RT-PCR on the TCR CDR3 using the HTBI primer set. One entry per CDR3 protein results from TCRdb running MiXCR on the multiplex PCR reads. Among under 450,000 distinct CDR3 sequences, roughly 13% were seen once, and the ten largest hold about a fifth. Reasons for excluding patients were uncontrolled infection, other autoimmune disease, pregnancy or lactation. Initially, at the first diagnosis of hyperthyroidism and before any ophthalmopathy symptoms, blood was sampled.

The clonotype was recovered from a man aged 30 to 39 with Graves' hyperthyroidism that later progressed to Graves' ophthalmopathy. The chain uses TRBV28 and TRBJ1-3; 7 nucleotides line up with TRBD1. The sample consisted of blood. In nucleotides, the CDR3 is TGTGCCAGCAGTACAGGGGTCCCTGGAAACACCATATATTTT. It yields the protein CASSTGVPGNTIYF. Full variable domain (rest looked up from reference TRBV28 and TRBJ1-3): DVKVTQSSRYLVKRTGEKVFLECVQDMDHENMFWYRQDPGLGLRLIYFSYDVKMKEKGDIPEGYSVSREKKERFSLILESASTNQTSMYLCASSTGVPGNTIYFGEGSWLTVV.